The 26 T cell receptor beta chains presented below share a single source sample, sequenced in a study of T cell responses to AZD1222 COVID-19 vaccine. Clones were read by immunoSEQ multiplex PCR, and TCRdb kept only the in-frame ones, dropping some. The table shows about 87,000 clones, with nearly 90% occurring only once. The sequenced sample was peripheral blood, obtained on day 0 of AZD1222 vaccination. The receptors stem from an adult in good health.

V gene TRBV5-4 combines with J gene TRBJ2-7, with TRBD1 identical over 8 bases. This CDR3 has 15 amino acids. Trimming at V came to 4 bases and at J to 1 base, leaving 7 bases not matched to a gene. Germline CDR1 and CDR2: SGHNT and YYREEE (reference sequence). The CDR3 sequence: CASSTPGQVSYEQYF. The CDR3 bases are TGTGCCAGCAGCACGCCGGGACAGGTTTCCTACGAGCAGTACTTC.

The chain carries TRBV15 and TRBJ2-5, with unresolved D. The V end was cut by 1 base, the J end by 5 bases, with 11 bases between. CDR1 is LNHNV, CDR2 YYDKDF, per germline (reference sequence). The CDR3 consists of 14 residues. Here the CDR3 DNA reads TGTGCCACCAGCAGAGTAGTTGTTCTGGAGACCCAGTACTTC. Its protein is CATSRVVVLETQYF.

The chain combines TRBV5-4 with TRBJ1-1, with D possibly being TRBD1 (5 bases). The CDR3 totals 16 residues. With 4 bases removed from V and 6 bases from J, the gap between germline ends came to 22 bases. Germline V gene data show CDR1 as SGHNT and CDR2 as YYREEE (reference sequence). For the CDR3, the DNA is TGTGCCAGCAGCCCTTTGTTGGGGGTCTTAAAATCTGAAGCTTTCTTT. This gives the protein CASSPLLGVLKSEAFF.

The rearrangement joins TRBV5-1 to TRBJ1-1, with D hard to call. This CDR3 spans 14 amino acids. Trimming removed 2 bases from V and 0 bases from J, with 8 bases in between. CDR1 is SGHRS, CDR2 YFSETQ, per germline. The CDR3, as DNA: TGCGCCAGCAGCTTAGGCGGAATGAACACTGAAGCTTTCTTT. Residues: CASSLGGMNTEAFF.

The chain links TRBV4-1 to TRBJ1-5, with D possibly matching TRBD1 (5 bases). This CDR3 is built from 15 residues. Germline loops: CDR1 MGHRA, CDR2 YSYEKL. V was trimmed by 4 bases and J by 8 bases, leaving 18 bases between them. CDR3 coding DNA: TGCGCCAGCAGCCTAGCAGGTCGGGGGACGGAGCCCCAGCATTTT. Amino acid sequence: CASSLAGRGTEPQHF.

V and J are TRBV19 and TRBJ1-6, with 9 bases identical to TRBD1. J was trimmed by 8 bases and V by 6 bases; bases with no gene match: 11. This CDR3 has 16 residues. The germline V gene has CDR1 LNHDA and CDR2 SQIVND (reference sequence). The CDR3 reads CASSPRGQGKDSPLHF. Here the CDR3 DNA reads TGTGCCAGTAGCCCCCGGGGACAGGGAAAAGATTCACCCCTCCACTTT. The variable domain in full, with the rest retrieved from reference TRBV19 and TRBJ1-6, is DGGITQSPKYLFRKEGQNVTLSCEQNLNHDAMYWYRQDPGQGLRLIYYSQIVNDFQKGDIAEGYSVSREKKESFPLTVTSAQKNPTAFYLCASSPRGQGKDSPLHFGNGTRLTVT.

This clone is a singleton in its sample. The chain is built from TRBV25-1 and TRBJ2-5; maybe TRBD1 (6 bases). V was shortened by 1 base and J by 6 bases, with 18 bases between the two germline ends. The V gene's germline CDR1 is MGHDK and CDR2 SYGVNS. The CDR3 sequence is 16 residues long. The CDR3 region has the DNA TGTGCCAGCAGTGAATCTAAAGGGGGTTGGGTACAGACCCAGTACTTC. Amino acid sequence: CASSESKGGWVQTQYF.

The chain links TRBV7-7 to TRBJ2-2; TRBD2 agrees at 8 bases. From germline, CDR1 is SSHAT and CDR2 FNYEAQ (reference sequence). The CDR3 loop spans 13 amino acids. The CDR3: CASATSESGELFF. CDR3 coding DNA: TGTGCTAGCGCGACTAGCGAGTCCGGGGAGCTGTTTTTT.

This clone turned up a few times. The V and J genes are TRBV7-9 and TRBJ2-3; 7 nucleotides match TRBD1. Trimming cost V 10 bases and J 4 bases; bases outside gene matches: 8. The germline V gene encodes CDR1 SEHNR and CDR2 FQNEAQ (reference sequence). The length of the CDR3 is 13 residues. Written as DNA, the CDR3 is TGTGCCACCGAGACAGGGTGGCCAGATACGCAGTATTTT. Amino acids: CATETGWPDTQYF. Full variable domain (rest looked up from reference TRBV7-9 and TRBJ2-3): DTGVSQNPRHKITKRGQNVTFRCDPISEHNRLYWYRQTLGQGPEFLTYFQNEAQLEKSRLLSDRFSAERPKGSFSTLEIQRTEQGDSAMYLCATETGWPDTQYFGPGTRLTVL.

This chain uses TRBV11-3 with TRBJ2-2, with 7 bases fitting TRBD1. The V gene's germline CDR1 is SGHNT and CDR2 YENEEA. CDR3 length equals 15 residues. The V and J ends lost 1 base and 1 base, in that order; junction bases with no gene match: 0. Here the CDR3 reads CASSLGQGNTGELFF. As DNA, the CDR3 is TGTGCCAGCAGCTTAGGACAGGGGAACACCGGGGAGCTGTTTTTT.

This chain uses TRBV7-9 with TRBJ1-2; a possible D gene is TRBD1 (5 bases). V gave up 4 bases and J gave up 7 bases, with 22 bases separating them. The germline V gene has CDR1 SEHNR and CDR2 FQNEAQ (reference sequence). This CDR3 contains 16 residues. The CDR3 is CASSYESIGGVAGYTF. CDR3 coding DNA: TGTGCCAGCAGCTACGAAAGCATTGGGGGAGTGGCTGGCTACACCTTC.

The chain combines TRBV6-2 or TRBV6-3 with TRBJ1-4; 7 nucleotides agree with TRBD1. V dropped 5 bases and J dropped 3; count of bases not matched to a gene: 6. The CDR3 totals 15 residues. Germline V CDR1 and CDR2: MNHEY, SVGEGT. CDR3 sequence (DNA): TGTGCCAGCAGTACCCGGGACAGCTCTAATGAAAAACTGTTTTTT. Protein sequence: CASSTRDSSNEKLFF.

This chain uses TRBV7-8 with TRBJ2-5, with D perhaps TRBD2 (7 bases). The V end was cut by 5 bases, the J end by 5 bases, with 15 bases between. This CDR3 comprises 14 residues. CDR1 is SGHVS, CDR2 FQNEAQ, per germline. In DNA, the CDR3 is TGTGCCAGCAGCCGAGCGGGGCAGGGGGAGACCCAGTACTTC. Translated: CASSRAGQGETQYF. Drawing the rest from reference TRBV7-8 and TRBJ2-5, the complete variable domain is GAGVSQSPRYKVAKRGQDVALRCDPISGHVSLFWYQQALGQGPEFLTYFQNEAQLDKSGLPSDRFFAERPEGSVSTLKIQRTQQEDSAVYLCASSRAGQGETQYFGPGTRLLVL.

As DNA, the CDR3 is TGTGCCAGCAGCTCCGGGGGGCCGGTGCCCCAGCATTTT. It encodes CASSSGGPVPQHF. V gene TRBV7-2 combines with J gene TRBJ1-5; TRBD1 might be the D (6 bases). The CDR3 contains 13 residues. V lost 4 bases to trimming and J lost 9 bases, with 13 bases between them. Germline CDR1 SGHTA, CDR2 FQGNSA.

CDR3 sequence reads: CASSARTGGSVENEQFF. Written as DNA, the CDR3 is TGTGCCAGCAGTGCCCGGACAGGGGGCTCTGTGGAGAATGAGCAGTTCTTC. The chain joins TRBV6-1 to TRBJ2-1, with TRBD1 matching 11 bases. The CDR3 has 17 residues. The germline V gene has CDR1 MNHNS and CDR2 SASEGT. V dropped 4 bases and J dropped 7; count of bases not matched to a gene: 12.

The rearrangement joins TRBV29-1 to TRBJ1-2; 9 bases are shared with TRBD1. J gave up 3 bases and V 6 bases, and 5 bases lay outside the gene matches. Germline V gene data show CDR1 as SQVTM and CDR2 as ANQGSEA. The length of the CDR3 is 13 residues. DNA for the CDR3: TGCAGCGTACAGGGGGCGGAGTACTATGGCTACACCTTC. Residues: CSVQGAEYYGYTF.

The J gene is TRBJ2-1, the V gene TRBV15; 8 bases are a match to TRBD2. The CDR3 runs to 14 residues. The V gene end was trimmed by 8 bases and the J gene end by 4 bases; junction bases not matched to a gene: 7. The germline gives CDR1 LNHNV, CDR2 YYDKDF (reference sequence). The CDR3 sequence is CATGTSGLYNEQFF. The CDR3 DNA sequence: TGTGCCACCGGTACTAGCGGATTGTACAATGAGCAGTTCTTC.

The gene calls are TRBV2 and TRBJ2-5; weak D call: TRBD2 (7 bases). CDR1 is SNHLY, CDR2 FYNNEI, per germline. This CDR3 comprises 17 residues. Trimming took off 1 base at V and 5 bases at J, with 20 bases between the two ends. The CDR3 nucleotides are TGTGCCAGCAGTGAAGTGTCCCCGAGGAGGGGGGGTGAGACCCAGTACTTC. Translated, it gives CASSEVSPRRGGETQYF.

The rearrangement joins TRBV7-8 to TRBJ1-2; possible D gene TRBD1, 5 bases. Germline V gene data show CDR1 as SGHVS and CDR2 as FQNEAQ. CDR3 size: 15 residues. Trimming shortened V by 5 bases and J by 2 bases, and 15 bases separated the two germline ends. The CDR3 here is CASSPPRGSNYGYTF. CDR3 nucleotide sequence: TGTGCCAGCAGCCCACCGCGGGGGTCCAACTATGGCTACACCTTC.

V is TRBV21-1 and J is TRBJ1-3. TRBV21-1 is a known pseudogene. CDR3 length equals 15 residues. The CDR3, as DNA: TGTGCCAGCAGCAGCCCCCAGCGATCTGGAAACACCATATATTTT. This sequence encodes CASSSPQRSGNTIYF.

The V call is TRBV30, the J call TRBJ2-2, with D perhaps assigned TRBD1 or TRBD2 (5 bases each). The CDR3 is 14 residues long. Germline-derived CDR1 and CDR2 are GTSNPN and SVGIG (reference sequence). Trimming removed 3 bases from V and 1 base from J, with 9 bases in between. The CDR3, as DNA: TGTGCCTGGAGGGGGGTACGGAACACCGGGGAGCTGTTTTTT. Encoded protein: CAWRGVRNTGELFF.

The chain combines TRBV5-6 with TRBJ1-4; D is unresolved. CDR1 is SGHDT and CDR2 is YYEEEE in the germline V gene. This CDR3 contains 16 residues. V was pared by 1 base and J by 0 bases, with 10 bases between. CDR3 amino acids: CASSLRIVATNEKLFF. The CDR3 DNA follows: TGTGCCAGCAGCTTGAGGATAGTTGCAACTAATGAAAAACTGTTTTTT.

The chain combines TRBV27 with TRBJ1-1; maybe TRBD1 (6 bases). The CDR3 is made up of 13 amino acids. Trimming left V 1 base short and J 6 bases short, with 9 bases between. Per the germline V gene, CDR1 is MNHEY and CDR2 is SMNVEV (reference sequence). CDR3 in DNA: TGTGCCAGCAGTTTATTTGCAGGGGCTGAAGCTTTCTTT. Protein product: CASSLFAGAEAFF.

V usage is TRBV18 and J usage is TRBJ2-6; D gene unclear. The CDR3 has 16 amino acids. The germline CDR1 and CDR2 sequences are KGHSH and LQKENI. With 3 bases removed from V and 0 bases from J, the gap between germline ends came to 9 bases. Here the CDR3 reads CASSPRWDSGANVLTF. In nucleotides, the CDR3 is TGTGCCAGCTCACCCCGATGGGACTCTGGGGCCAACGTCCTGACTTTC.

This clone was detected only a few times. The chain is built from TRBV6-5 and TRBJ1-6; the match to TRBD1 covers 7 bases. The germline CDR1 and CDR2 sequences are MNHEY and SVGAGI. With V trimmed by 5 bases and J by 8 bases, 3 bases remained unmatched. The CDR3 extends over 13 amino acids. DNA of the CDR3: TGTGCCAGCAGTAATACAGGGGATTCACCCCTCCACTTT. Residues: CASSNTGDSPLHF.

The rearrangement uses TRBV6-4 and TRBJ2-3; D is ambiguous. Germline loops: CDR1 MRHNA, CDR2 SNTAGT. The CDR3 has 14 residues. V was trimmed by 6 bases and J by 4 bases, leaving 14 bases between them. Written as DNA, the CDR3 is TGTGCCAGCAGCCTCCAAAAGGGCCCAGATACGCAGTATTTT. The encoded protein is CASSLQKGPDTQYF.